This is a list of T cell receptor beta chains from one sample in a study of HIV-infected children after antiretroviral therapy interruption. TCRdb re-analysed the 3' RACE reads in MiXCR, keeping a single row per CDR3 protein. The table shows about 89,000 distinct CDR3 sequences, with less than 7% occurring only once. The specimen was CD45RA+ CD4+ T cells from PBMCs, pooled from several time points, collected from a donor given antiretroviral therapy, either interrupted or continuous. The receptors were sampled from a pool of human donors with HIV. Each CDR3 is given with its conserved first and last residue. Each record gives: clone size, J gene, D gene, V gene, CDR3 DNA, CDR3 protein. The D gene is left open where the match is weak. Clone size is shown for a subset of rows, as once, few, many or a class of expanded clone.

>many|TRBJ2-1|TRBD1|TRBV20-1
TGCAGTGTCAGAGGACAGGGTCCCTACAATGAGCAGTTCTTC
CSVRGQGPYNEQFF
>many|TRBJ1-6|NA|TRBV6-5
TGTGCCAGCAGTTACGATGGACGGACGAATTCACCCCTCCACTTT
CASSYDGRTNSPLHF
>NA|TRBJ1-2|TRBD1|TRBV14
TGTGCCAGCAGCCAAGTCCGACAGGGGGCCCGACGAGGCTACACCTTC
CASSQVRQGARRGYTF
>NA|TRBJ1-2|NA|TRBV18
TGTGCCAGCTCTCATTCTGAGGGCGGCTTGGATGGCTACACCTTC
CASSHSEGGLDGYTF
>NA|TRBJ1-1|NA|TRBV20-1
TGCAGTGCTAGTCTGTCTTTCGGCATGAACACTGAAGCTTTCTTT
CSASLSFGMNTEAFF
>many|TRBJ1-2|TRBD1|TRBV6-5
TGTGCCAGTGGGGGACCCTCAGGGGGAGGTGGCTACACCTTC
CASGGPSGGGGYTF
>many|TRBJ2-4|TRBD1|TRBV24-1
TGTGCCACCACTCCCAAAACAGGGGAGGCCAAAAACATTCAGTACTTC
CATTPKTGEAKNIQYF
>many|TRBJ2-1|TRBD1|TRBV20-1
TGCAGTGCTAGAGACTGGCAGGTGGGGACAGGGAACTCAGGGTATGAGCAGTTCTTC
CSARDWQVGTGNSGYEQFF
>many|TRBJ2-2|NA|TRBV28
TGTGCCAGCAGACCCCACCGGGGAAACACCGGGGAGCTGTTTTTT
CASRPHRGNTGELFF
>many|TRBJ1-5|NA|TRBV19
TGTGCCAGTAGGCCTGACTGGAATCAGCCCCAGCATTTT
CASRPDWNQPQHF
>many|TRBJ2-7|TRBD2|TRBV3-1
TGTGCCAGCAGCCAAGGCCCTAGCGGGAGGAGCTACGAGCAGTACTTC
CASSQGPSGRSYEQYF
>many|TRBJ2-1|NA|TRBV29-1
TGCAGCGTCGAAGGGGGAAATGAGCAGTTCTTC
CSVEGGNEQFF
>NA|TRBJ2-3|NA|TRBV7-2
TGTGCCAGCAGCTTTAGGGCTAGCCTTAGCACAGATACGCAGTATTTT
CASSFRASLSTDTQYF
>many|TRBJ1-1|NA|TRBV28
TGTGCCAGCAATCCGGCGTTAGGGGTCGCTGAAGCTTTCTTT
CASNPALGVAEAFF
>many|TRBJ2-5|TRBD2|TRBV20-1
TGCAGTGCGACACGGACTAGCGGGGGGTCAGAGACCCAGTACTTC
CSATRTSGGSETQYF
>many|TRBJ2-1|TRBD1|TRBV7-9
TGTGCCAGCAGCTTACTCCGGACAGGAAATCATGAGCAGTTCTTC
CASSLLRTGNHEQFF
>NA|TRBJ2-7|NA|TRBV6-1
TGTGCCAGCAGTCGATTGCTACGTGCGGGGACGCATACCTACGAGCAGTACTTC
CASSRLLRAGTHTYEQYF
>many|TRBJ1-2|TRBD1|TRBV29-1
TGCAGCGTTGAAGTCAGGGGGTATACTCGTGGCTACACCTTC
CSVEVRGYTRGYTF
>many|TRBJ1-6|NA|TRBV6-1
TGTGCCAGCACCTCTGACAGGACGGGGAATTCACCCCTCCACTTT
CASTSDRTGNSPLHF
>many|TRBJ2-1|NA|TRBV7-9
TGTGCCAGCAGCTTTAGGGGGGGGGCCCTCAATGAGCAGTTCTTC
CASSFRGGALNEQFF
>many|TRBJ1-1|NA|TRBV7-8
TGTGCCAGCAGCTCTAGGACTGCGCTAATTGAAGCTTTCTTT
CASSSRTALIEAFF
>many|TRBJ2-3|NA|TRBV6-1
TGTGCCAGCAGTCTTGGGACTACGCAGTATTTT
CASSLGTTQYF
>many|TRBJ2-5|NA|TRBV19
TGTGCCAGTAGTATTGGACCTAGGGAGACCCAGTACTTC
CASSIGPRETQYF
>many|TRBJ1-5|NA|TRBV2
TGTGCCAGCAGTGAACAGGGGTATAGGGATCAGCCCCAGCATTTT
CASSEQGYRDQPQHF
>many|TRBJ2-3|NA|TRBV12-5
TGTGCTAGTGGTTTGCTCGGAGCGCAGTATTTT
CASGLLGAQYF
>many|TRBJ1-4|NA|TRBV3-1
TGTGCCAGCAGCCAGTTGGGGGACCGGGCTAATGAAAAACTGTTTTTT
CASSQLGDRANEKLFF
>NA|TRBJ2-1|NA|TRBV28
TGTGCCAGCAGTTCACGGCCGGGACTCACGAGCTCCTACAATGAGCAGTTCTTC
CASSSRPGLTSSYNEQFF
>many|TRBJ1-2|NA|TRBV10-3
TGTGCCATCAGTGAGTCGCCTTCTGGCCTATATGGCTACACCTTC
CAISESPSGLYGYTF
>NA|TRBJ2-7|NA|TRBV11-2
TGTGCCAGCAGCTTATCCCAGGCCTACGAGCAGTACTTC
CASSLSQAYEQYF
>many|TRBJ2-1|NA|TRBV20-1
TGCAGTGCCCCAGGTACCCTAACGGGAACGTACAATGAGCAGTTCTTC
CSAPGTLTGTYNEQFF
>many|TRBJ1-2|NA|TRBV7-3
TGTGCCAGCACCCCGTACACCTTC
CASTPYTF
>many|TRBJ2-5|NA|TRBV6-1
TGTGCCAGCAAATTTGTCGCGTACCAAGAGACCCAGTACTTC
CASKFVAYQETQYF
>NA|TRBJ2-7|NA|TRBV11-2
TGTGCCAGCAGCTTCGGGGGGCGTCGCTACGAGCAGTACTTC
CASSFGGRRYEQYF
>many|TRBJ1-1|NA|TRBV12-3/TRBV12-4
TGTGCCAGCAGACCTCAGGGTGAGGCTGAAGCTTTCTTT
CASRPQGEAEAFF
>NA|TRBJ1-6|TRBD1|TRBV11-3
TGTGCCAGCAGCACAACAGGGGATTCACCCCTCCACTTT
CASSTTGDSPLHF
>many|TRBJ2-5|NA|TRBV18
TGTGCCAGCTCATCCAGGAACCAAGAGACCCAGTACTTC
CASSSRNQETQYF
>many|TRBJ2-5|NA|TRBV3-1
TGTGCCAGCAGCCAACGTACCCCAGTCCAAGAGACCCAGTACTTC
CASSQRTPVQETQYF
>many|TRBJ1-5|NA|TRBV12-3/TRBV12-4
TGTGCCAGCAGCCGTGGAGGGGGCAATCAGCCCCAGCATTTT
CASSRGGGNQPQHF
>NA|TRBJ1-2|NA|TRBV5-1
TGCGCCAGCAGCGTTCAGAATTCCTATGGCTACACCTTC
CASSVQNSYGYTF
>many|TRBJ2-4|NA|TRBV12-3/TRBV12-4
TGTGCCAGCAGTTTCGTGGCCCTGGGGGTCAAAAACATTCAGTACTTC
CASSFVALGVKNIQYF
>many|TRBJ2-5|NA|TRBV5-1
TGCGCCAGCAGCCACCGTGAGAGCGGGCAAGAGACCCAGTACTTC
CASSHRESGQETQYF
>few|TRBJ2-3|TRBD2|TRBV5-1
TGCGCCAGCAGCCGGGAGGGGTCCGGCTCCACCACAGATACGCAGTATTTT
CASSREGSGSTTDTQYF
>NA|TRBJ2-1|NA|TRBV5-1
TGCGCCAGCAGCCTTTCAGGCTCCTACAATGAGCAGTTCTTC
CASSLSGSYNEQFF
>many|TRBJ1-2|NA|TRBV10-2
TGCGCCAGCAGTGAGGCGGGCAGTAACTATGGCTACACCTTC
CASSEAGSNYGYTF
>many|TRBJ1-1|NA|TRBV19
TGTGCCAGTAGTACAAAAAGAAACACTGAAGCTTTCTTT
CASSTKRNTEAFF
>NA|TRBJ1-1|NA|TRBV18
TGTGCCAGCTCACCCCCCGGGGGGCTTGTGAACACTGAAGCTTTCTTT
CASSPPGGLVNTEAFF
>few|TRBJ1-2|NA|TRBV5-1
TGCGCCAGCAGCTTGGCCGCAGGGGAAGGCTACACCTTC
CASSLAAGEGYTF
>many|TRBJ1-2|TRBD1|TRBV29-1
TGCAGCGTGGAGGGACAGGGGCTCTACACCTTC
CSVEGQGLYTF
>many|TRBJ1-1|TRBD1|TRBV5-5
TGTGCCAGCAGCCACGGGACAGGTATGGACACTGAAGCTTTCTTT
CASSHGTGMDTEAFF
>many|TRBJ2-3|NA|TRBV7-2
TGTGCCAGCAGCTTAATCCGGGTACAAACAGATACGCAGTATTTT
CASSLIRVQTDTQYF
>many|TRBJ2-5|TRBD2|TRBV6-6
TGTGCCAGCAGTTCCGCGGGACTAGCGGGAGATAGAGAGACCCAGTACTTC
CASSSAGLAGDRETQYF
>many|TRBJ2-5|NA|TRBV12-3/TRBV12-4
TGTGCCAGCAGTTTAACGGGCTGGAGGGAGACCCAGTACTTC
CASSLTGWRETQYF